This record concerns one T cell receptor beta chain sequence. The target antigen is unknown. Healthy bone marrow donors made up the cohort. This entry is derived from a study of cytomegalovirus exposure and HLA in healthy donors. The study's findings and limits: In vitro assays verified that a few CMV-associated chains recognized CMV antigens specifically. It emerged from a later analysis that several of the most significant clusters appeared to be linked to common viral pathogens.

V dropped 0 bases and J dropped 2; count of bases not matched to a gene: 4. This CDR3 is 15 amino acids long. CDR1 and CDR2 (germline): SGHRS, YFSETQ. The primer mix had 60 Vbeta and 13 Jbeta primers. This table comes from immunoSEQ multiplex PCR, and its TCRdb copy is limited to in-frame clones, with some not included. This sample contains under 200,000 clones. Sequenced sample: PBMCs. The gene calls are TRBV5-1 and TRBJ2-5; 7 bases match TRBD2. The source of this sequence is a man younger than 45 in good health and CMV-seronegative. The CDR3 protein is CASSLGSSGQETQYF. The CDR3 DNA reads as TGCGCCAGCAGCTTGGGTAGTAGCGGGCAAGAGACCCAGTACTTC.